This T cell receptor beta chain came from a study of blood T cell repertoires in COVID-19. There are 12 residues in the CDR3. The V end lost 4 bases, the J end lost 13 bases, and 15 bases lay between the germline ends. From germline, CDR1 is KGHDR and CDR2 SFDVKD. Data came from immunoSEQ multiplex PCR; TCRdb stores just in-frame clones and leaves some out. The sample shows over 60,000 clones, roughly 80% of them seen only once. J is TRBJ1-2 and V is TRBV24-1; D not certain. Sequencing was carried out using peripheral blood. This clonotype was obtained from a human donor in a cohort sampled during active COVID-19. This CDR3 reads CATSDCRSYCTF. CDR3 nucleotide sequence: TGTGCCACCAGTGACTGTAGGAGCTACTGCACCTTC.